Presented here are 28 T cell receptor beta chains from one specimen sequenced in a study of T-cell reconstitution after alpha-beta-depleted transplantation in children. A TCRbeta library incorporating unique molecular identifiers was prepared. Via MiXCR, TCRdb re-called the PCR reads, giving one row per CDR3 protein. The table shows approximately 590,000 distinct CDR3 sequences, with over 9.5% occurring only once. The sequenced sample was PBMCs from the stem cell graft donor, obtained from the stem cell graft. These receptors originate from a human donor who donated a stem cell graft to a child with acute myeloid leukemia.

This clonotype was seen a few times. The chain combines TRBV5-1 with TRBJ2-3; no clear D. V was trimmed by 0 bases and J by 5 bases, leaving 10 bases between them. The CDR3 has 14 residues. Germline CDR1 and CDR2: SGHRS and YFSETQ. The CDR3 coding sequence is TGCGCCAGCAGCTTGGAGGCGTCTAGAGATACGCAGTATTTT. Translation gives CASSLEASRDTQYF. The variable domain in full, completed from reference TRBV5-1 and TRBJ2-3, reads KAGVTQTPRYLIKTRGQQVTLSCSPISGHRSVSWYQQTPGQGLQFLFEYFSETQRNKGNFPGRFSGRQFSNSRSEMNVSTLELGDSALYLCASSLEASRDTQYFGPGTRLTVL.

This clonotype has at least ten counts. The chain employs TRBV6-2 or TRBV6-3 and TRBJ1-1; TRBD1 matches 12 bases. V was pared by 6 bases and J by 6 bases, with 8 bases of the junction left unmatched. The germline gives CDR1 MNHEY, CDR2 SVGEGT. The CDR3 length is 15 residues. This chain's CDR3 is CASSYPGTGGSEAFF. The CDR3 nucleotides read TGTGCCAGCAGCTACCCAGGGACAGGGGGCTCTGAAGCTTTCTTT.

Many counts were recorded for this clonotype. This sequence joins TRBV14 and TRBJ2-7, with TRBD2 identical over 13 bases. This CDR3 comprises 15 residues. CDR1 is SGHDN, CDR2 FVKESK, per germline. Losses at the gene ends were 4 bases for V and 4 bases for J; bases not matched to a gene: 4. The CDR3 protein is CASSPQTSGRYEQYF. For the CDR3, the DNA is TGTGCCAGCAGCCCACAGACTAGCGGGAGGTACGAGCAGTACTTC.

The rearrangement links TRBV4-3 to TRBJ2-3; tentatively, D is TRBD2 (7 bases). V was trimmed by 4 bases and J by 4 bases, leaving 18 bases between them. The CDR3 runs to 16 residues. Germline V gene data show CDR1 as LGHNA and CDR2 as YSLEER. The CDR3 spells CASSPRGGGPADTQYF. DNA for the CDR3: TGCGCCAGCAGCCCAAGGGGGGGAGGGCCGGCAGATACGCAGTATTTT.

The rearrangement uses TRBV6-5 and TRBJ2-1, with TRBD2 as a possible D gene (6 bases). The germline V gene encodes CDR1 MNHEY and CDR2 SVGAGI. V lost 2 bases and J 0 bases, leaving 8 bases between the germline ends. The CDR3 runs 15 residues. CDR3 region: CASSYAGISYNEQFF. In nucleotides, the CDR3 is TGTGCCAGCAGTTACGCGGGGATCTCCTACAATGAGCAGTTCTTC.

In this sample, this clonotype turned up a few times. The rearrangement links TRBV6-1 to TRBJ1-2; D may be TRBD1 (6 bases). This CDR3 is built from 12 residues. The V end was cut by 11 bases, the J end by 10 bases, with 20 bases between. In germline, CDR1 is MNHNS, CDR2 SASEGT. The CDR3 reads CAGGPWGSFYTF. The DNA of the CDR3 is TGTGCCGGGGGGCCGTGGGGATCGTTCTACACCTTC.

This clonotype was counted between two and nine times. The gene calls are TRBV20-1 and TRBJ1-2; D possibly corresponds to TRBD1 (5 bases). Germline-derived CDR1 and CDR2 are DFQATT and SNEGSKA (reference sequence). There are 14 residues in the CDR3. V dropped 0 bases and J dropped 2 bases, with 10 bases sitting between them. The CDR3 region is CSARESRGNYGYTF. As DNA, the CDR3 is TGCAGTGCTAGAGAATCGAGGGGAAACTATGGCTACACCTTC.

The rearrangement uses TRBV20-1 and TRBJ2-3; 10 nucleotides agree with TRBD2. Trimming removed 4 bases from V and 1 base from J; junction bases left unmatched: 8. This CDR3 spans 16 amino acids. The germline V gene has CDR1 DFQATT and CDR2 SNEGSKA (reference sequence). CDR3 protein: CSANVLAGGGTDTQYF. The CDR3 nucleotides are TGCAGTGCTAATGTTTTAGCGGGAGGTGGCACAGATACGCAGTATTTT.

The table lists this clonotype with many counts. The J gene is TRBJ2-1, the V gene TRBV10-3; D not certain. This CDR3 has 15 residues. V was cut by 6 bases and J by 5 bases, with 17 bases left in between. Germline assignment: CDR1 ENHRY and CDR2 SYGVKD. CDR3 sequence (DNA): TGTGCCATCAGGGCGGACCATATAAGCCACAATGAGCAGTTCTTC. Amino acids: CAIRADHISHNEQFF.

This clonotype was counted many times. This chain uses TRBV29-1 with TRBJ2-3, with 7 nucleotides matching TRBD2. Germline V gene data show CDR1 as SQVTM and CDR2 as ANQGSEA. The CDR3 extends over 15 amino acids. J was trimmed by 4 bases and V by 6 bases; bases with no gene match: 13. The CDR3 protein is CSVRGRAGSPDTQYF. DNA of the CDR3: TGCAGCGTGCGGGGGAGGGCCGGTTCTCCAGATACGCAGTATTTT.

The chain employs TRBV13 and TRBJ1-2; the D is unclear. Trimming shortened V by 5 bases and J by 5 bases, and 21 bases separated the two germline ends. Looked up from germline, CDR1 is PRHDT and CDR2 is FYEKMQ (reference sequence). CDR3 length: 16 amino acids. This chain's CDR3 is CASSPGGTTRVYGYTF. As DNA, the CDR3 is TGTGCCAGCAGCCCAGGAGGAACAACGAGGGTTTATGGCTACACCTTC.

The chain links TRBV6-5 to TRBJ2-7; 9 nucleotides line up with TRBD2. V was clipped by 2 bases and J by 5 bases; unmatched bases: 13. The CDR3 contains 17 residues. Germline V gives CDR1 MNHEY, CDR2 SVGAGI. CDR3 coding DNA: TGTGCCAGCAGTTACCTGGCGGGAGGGCTGGATGGAGACGAGCAGTACTTC. This encodes CASSYLAGGLDGDEQYF.

CDR3 residues: CASSRSLDSEAFF. The CDR3 DNA follows: TGTGCCAGCTCACGTTCCTTGGACTCTGAAGCTTTCTTT. The J gene is TRBJ1-1, the V gene TRBV18; D is undetermined. Germline V lookup: CDR1 KGHSH, CDR2 LQKENI. The CDR3 has 13 residues. The V and J ends lost 4 bases and 6 bases respectively, with 12 bases between them.

In the case of this clonotype: This sequence may be a read error, since a much larger clone differs from it by one base. The gene calls are TRBV3-1 and TRBJ2-7, with 10 bases lining up with TRBD1. Per germline, CDR1 LGHDT and CDR2 YNNKEL (reference sequence). The CDR3 extends over 15 amino acids. CDR3 loop: CACSLRTGGSYEQYF. CDR3 bases: TGTGCCTGCAGCCTGCGGACAGGGGGCTCCTACGAGCAGTACTTC.

This clonotype was observed a few times. The chain has TRBV20-1 and TRBJ2-7; D may be TRBD1 or TRBD2 (5 bases each). The CDR3 is 15 amino acids. Trimming pared 0 bases from V and 1 base from J, leaving 13 bases between. From germline, CDR1 is DFQATT and CDR2 SNEGSKA (reference sequence). The CDR3, as DNA: TGCAGTGCTAGAGATCCAACGGGGCTGTCCTACGAGCAGTACTTC. Protein sequence: CSARDPTGLSYEQYF.

This clonotype was picked up many times. The genes are TRBV10-3 and TRBJ2-2; 12 bases are a match to TRBD2. CDR1 and CDR2 from the germline V gene are ENHRY and SYGVKD. The V gene end was trimmed by 7 bases and the J gene end by 1 base; junction bases not matched to a gene: 4. The CDR3 consists of 16 residues. For the CDR3, the DNA is TGTGCCATCACTCCGGGACTAGCGGGGAACACCGGGGAGCTGTTTTTT. Amino acids: CAITPGLAGNTGELFF.

This clonotype was observed many times. The rearrangement joins TRBV4-3 to TRBJ2-1; 10 nucleotides match TRBD1. From germline, CDR1 is LGHNA and CDR2 YSLEER. The V gene end was trimmed by 4 bases and the J gene end by 5 bases; junction bases not matched to a gene: 5. The CDR3 is 15 residues long. This chain's CDR3 is CASSRGQGVDNEQFF. In nucleotides, the CDR3 is TGCGCCAGCAGCCGTGGACAGGGGGTCGACAATGAGCAGTTCTTC.

This clonotype was seen a handful of times. The chain has TRBV27 and TRBJ1-1, with TRBD1 as a possible D gene (5 bases). This CDR3 contains 15 residues. V was cut by 6 bases and J by 4 bases, with 18 bases left in between. Germline V gene data show CDR1 as MNHEY and CDR2 as SMNVEV (reference sequence). CDR3 nucleotide sequence: TGTGCCAGCAGCCGGGACCGCACTTCGTCCACTGAAGCTTTCTTT. It yields the protein CASSRDRTSSTEAFF.

CDR3 amino acids: CAWSRGIGDSPLHF. The CDR3 DNA reads as TGTGCCTGGAGTCGGGGCATCGGAGATTCACCCCTCCACTTT. The chain recombines TRBV30 with TRBJ1-6; perhaps TRBD1 as D (5 bases). The CDR3 loop spans 14 amino acids. In germline, CDR1 is GTSNPN, CDR2 SVGIG (reference sequence). The ends were cut back, 2 bases at V and 8 bases at J, with 13 bases in the middle. Filled out from reference TRBV30 and TRBJ1-6, the complete variable domain reads SQTIHQWPATLVQPVGSPLSLECTVEGTSNPNLYWYRQAAGRGLQLLFYSVGIGQISSEVPQNLSASRPQDRQFILSSKKLLLSDSGFYLCAWSRGIGDSPLHFGNGTRLTVT.

This chain links TRBV5-4 with TRBJ2-2; weak D call: TRBD1 (6 bases). The CDR3 sequence is 15 residues long. Germline-derived CDR1 and CDR2 are SGHNT and YYREEE (reference sequence). Trimming left V 2 bases short and J 7 bases short, with 15 bases between. The CDR3 sequence: CASSLERPGVGELFF. The CDR3 bases are TGTGCCAGCAGCTTAGAGAGGCCAGGGGTCGGGGAGCTGTTTTTT. Full variable domain (outside the CDR3, taken from reference TRBV5-4 and TRBJ2-2): ETGVTQSPTHLIKTRGQQVTLRCSSQSGHNTVSWYQQALGQGPQFIFQYYREEENGRGNFPPRFSGLQFPNYSSELNVNALELDDSALYLCASSLERPGVGELFFGEGSRLTVL.

This clonotype turned up a few times. The chain combines TRBV28 with TRBJ2-5; TRBD2 matches 11 bases. J gave up 5 bases and V 9 bases, and 11 bases lay outside the gene matches. Germline V gene data show CDR1 as MDHEN and CDR2 as SYDVKM. There are 15 residues in the CDR3. CDR3 residues: CASSNSGRGVETQYF. The CDR3 DNA reads as TGTGCCAGTTCTAATAGCGGGAGGGGTGTTGAGACCCAGTACTTC. Using reference TRBV28 and TRBJ2-5 for the parts outside the CDR3, the full variable domain is DVKVTQSSRYLVKRTGEKVFLECVQDMDHENMFWYRQDPGLGLRLIYFSYDVKMKEKGDIPEGYSVSREKKERFSLILESASTNQTSMYLCASSNSGRGVETQYFGPGTRLLVL.

The CDR3 loop reads CASSEYRGQGRRPQHF. CDR3 coding DNA: TGTGCCAGCAGTGAATATAGGGGTCAGGGAAGGCGGCCCCAGCATTTT. V is TRBV2 and J is TRBJ1-5; D is possibly TRBD1 (5 bases). The CDR3 covers 16 residues. The germline CDR1 and CDR2 sequences are SNHLY and FYNNEI. V was clipped by 2 bases and J by 9 bases, with 20 bases between them.

This clonotype was counted only a few times. The chain uses TRBV5-1 and TRBJ1-6; TRBD1 matches at 9 bases. V was pared by 4 bases and J by 3 bases, with 8 bases of the junction left unmatched. The germline V gene encodes CDR1 SGHRS and CDR2 YFSETQ. The length of the CDR3 is 17 residues. CDR3 loop: CASSPGQGGFYNSPLHF. Written as DNA, the CDR3 is TGCGCCAGCAGCCCGGGACAGGGTGGATTCTATAATTCACCCCTCCACTTT.

This clonotype occurred a few times. The chain couples TRBV12-3 or TRBV12-4 to TRBJ2-3; TRBD1 matches at 11 bases. The CDR3 has 17 residues. The V gene end was trimmed by 4 bases and the J gene end by 0 bases; junction bases not matched to a gene: 6. The CDR3 DNA sequence: TGTGCCAGCAGTTCGGACAGGGGGCAAGTTAGCACAGATACGCAGTATTTT. Amino acids: CASSSDRGQVSTDTQYF.

The chain joins TRBV7-2 to TRBJ2-1, with D possibly being TRBD1 (5 bases). The V end lost 5 bases, the J end lost 0 bases, and 11 bases lay between the germline ends. The germline CDR1 and CDR2 sequences are SGHTA and FQGNSA. This CDR3 is 15 amino acids long. The CDR3 here is CASSLDMSSYNEQFF. The CDR3 nucleotides read TGTGCCAGCAGCCTGGACATGAGCTCCTACAATGAGCAGTTCTTC.

The chain has TRBV19 and TRBJ1-1, with 7 bases fitting TRBD1. The CDR3 is made up of 16 amino acids. Germline V gene data show CDR1 as LNHDA and CDR2 as SQIVND (reference sequence). With 1 base clipped from V and 1 base from J, the junction kept 6 bases outside the gene matches. Here the CDR3 DNA reads TGTGCCAGTAGTATAGGGACAGGCGGAGCGAACACTGAAGCTTTCTTT. This translates into CASSIGTGGANTEAFF.

V usage is TRBV6-1 and J usage is TRBJ2-3; TRBD1 aligns across 7 bases. Germline V gene sequence: CDR1 MNHNS, CDR2 SASEGT. J lost 3 bases, V lost 6 bases, and 15 bases had no gene match. This CDR3 is 17 amino acids long. The CDR3 loop is CASSAWDSHLATDTQYF. CDR3 DNA sequence: TGTGCCAGCAGCGCTTGGGACAGTCATTTAGCGACAGATACGCAGTATTTT.

This rearrangement joins TRBV6-2 or TRBV6-3 to TRBJ2-1, with D possibly being TRBD1 (5 bases). The V and J ends lost 4 bases and 10 bases respectively, with 20 bases between them. CDR1 is MNHEY, CDR2 SVGEGT, per germline. The CDR3 totals 15 residues. The CDR3 DNA follows: TGTGCCAGCAGTTTGGCGTCAGGGATGAGAAGGGAGCAGTTCTTC. It specifies CASSLASGMRREQFF.